One and the same sample provided the 28 T cell receptor beta chains below, sequenced in a study of T cell changes during pregnancy in multiple sclerosis. The protocol was immunoSEQ multiplex PCR, while the TCRdb copy is restricted to in-frame clones and leaves out a portion. The sample shows 85,000 to 130,000 clones, around 90% of them seen only once. Sequencing was performed on peripheral blood, taken in the second trimester of pregnancy. These receptors came from a female donor with multiple sclerosis, enrolled in a pregnancy study.

The CDR3 DNA sequence: TGTGCCAGCCTTAACATCAGCTACGGGGACAGGGAAGGCACTGAAGCTTTCTTT. Protein product: CASLNISYGDREGTEAFF. The rearrangement uses TRBV28 and TRBJ1-1; 9 bases align to TRBD1. The CDR3 is made up of 18 amino acids. V shed 8 bases and J 4 bases; nucleotides not matched to a gene: 20. CDR1 and CDR2 from the germline V gene are MDHEN and SYDVKM.

The chain employs TRBV5-4 and TRBJ1-1; D is possibly TRBD1 (6 bases). Trimming shortened V by 5 bases and J by 1 base, and 12 bases separated the two germline ends. The CDR3 runs 14 residues. From germline, CDR1 is SGHNT and CDR2 YYREEE (reference sequence). CDR3 in amino acids: CASRLQGSNTEAFF. In DNA form, the CDR3 reads TGTGCCAGCAGGTTACAGGGTTCGAACACTGAAGCTTTCTTT.

This chain connects TRBV5-1 to TRBJ1-5, with a weak D call TRBD1 (6 bases). There are 14 residues in the CDR3. V gave up 4 bases and J gave up 3 bases, with 11 bases separating them. Germline CDR1 SGHRS, CDR2 YFSETQ. CDR3 sequence reads: CASSPGQPNQPQHF. The DNA of the CDR3 is TGCGCCAGCAGCCCCGGACAGCCCAATCAGCCCCAGCATTTT. Drawing the rest from reference TRBV5-1 and TRBJ1-5, the complete variable domain is KAGVTQTPRYLIKTRGQQVTLSCSPISGHRSVSWYQQTPGQGLQFLFEYFSETQRNKGNFPGRFSGRQFSNSRSEMNVSTLELGDSALYLCASSPGQPNQPQHFGDGTRLSIL.

The chain employs TRBV15 and TRBJ1-3, with 9 bases aligning to TRBD1. The CDR3 is 17 residues long. V lost 2 bases to trimming and J lost 9 bases; unmatched junction nucleotides: 14. The V gene's germline CDR1 is LNHNV and CDR2 YYDKDF (reference sequence). For the CDR3, the DNA is TGTGCCACCAGCAGATTGGTCCCGGGACAGGGCGGTACCACCATATATTTT. The encoded protein is CATSRLVPGQGGTTIYF.

The rearrangement joins TRBV9 to TRBJ2-1; possibly TRBD2 for D (7 bases). Germline values: CDR1 SGDLS, CDR2 YYNGEE. CDR3 length equals 18 residues. Trimming stripped 0 bases from V and 4 bases from J, with 20 bases between. The CDR3 sequence: CASSVVPEGAGAYNEQFF. CDR3 DNA: TGTGCCAGCAGCGTAGTCCCAGAGGGTGCGGGGGCTTACAATGAGCAGTTCTTC.

This chain links TRBV6-1 with TRBJ2-7; 8 positions match TRBD1. CDR1 is MNHNS, CDR2 SASEGT, per germline. CDR3 length: 14 amino acids. V lost 4 bases and J lost 1; bases outside the gene matches: 3. The CDR3 DNA reads TGTGCCAGCAGTGTTCAGGGGGCTTCCTACGAGCAGTACTTC. It is translated as CASSVQGASYEQYF.

CDR3 sequence (DNA): TGTGCCAGTAGTGGCGGAACTAACACCGGGGAGCTGTTTTTT. This gives the protein CASSGGTNTGELFF. The J gene is TRBJ2-2, the V gene TRBV19; D is undetermined. There are 14 residues in the CDR3. V was clipped by 5 bases and J by 2 bases, with 9 bases between them. Germline CDR1 reads LNHDA; CDR2 reads SQIVND (reference sequence).

The chain uses TRBV19 and TRBJ1-5; D gene unclear. The CDR3 is 15 amino acids. Trimming shortened V by 5 bases and J by 1 base, and 12 bases separated the two germline ends. CDR1 LNHDA and CDR2 SQIVND come from the germline V gene (reference sequence). The CDR3 spells CASSSTPGSNQPQHF. The CDR3 DNA sequence: TGTGCCAGTAGTTCAACGCCGGGGAGCAATCAGCCCCAGCATTTT.

The rearrangement joins TRBV9 to TRBJ2-7, with D possibly TRBD2 on 5 matching bases. The CDR3 loop spans 14 amino acids. The V gene's germline CDR1 is SGDLS and CDR2 YYNGEE. V dropped 4 bases and J dropped 2 bases, with 13 bases sitting between them. The DNA for the CDR3 is TGTGCCAGCAGCCCGAGGACTCGAACCTACGAGCAGTACTTC. It encodes CASSPRTRTYEQYF.

The J gene is TRBJ2-3, the V gene TRBV5-1, with D maybe TRBD1 (5 bases). In germline, CDR1 is SGHRS, CDR2 YFSETQ. The CDR3 has 14 residues. Trimming pared 10 bases from V and 0 bases from J, leaving 15 bases between. The CDR3 region is CAGRQGPSTDTQYF. CDR3 sequence (DNA): TGCGCCGGCCGTCAGGGCCCTAGCACAGATACGCAGTATTTT.

V gene TRBV9 combines with J gene TRBJ2-5, with 8 bases lining up with TRBD2. With 7 bases clipped from V and 4 bases from J, the junction kept 12 bases outside the gene matches. The CDR3 runs to 15 residues. The germline V gene has CDR1 SGDLS and CDR2 YYNGEE. The CDR3 nucleotides read TGTGCCAGCGACGGCGGGGCGGGGGGTCCAGAGACCCAGTACTTC. Its translation is CASDGGAGGPETQYF.

A few counts support this clone. The rearrangement links TRBV5-6 to TRBJ2-6, with 9 nucleotides matching TRBD2. The germline V gene encodes CDR1 SGHDT and CDR2 YYEEEE. V shed 3 bases, J shed 4 bases, and the junction held 5 bases outside the gene matches. The CDR3 consists of 16 residues. The CDR3 protein is CASSSTTSGGANVLTF. The CDR3 bases are TGTGCCAGCAGCTCCACGACTAGCGGCGGGGCCAACGTCCTGACTTTC.

The chain carries TRBV7-2 and TRBJ1-1; possibly TRBD1 for D (6 bases). The germline V gene has CDR1 SGHTA and CDR2 FQGNSA. CDR3 length: 13 amino acids. Trimming stripped 1 base from V and 11 bases from J, with 14 bases between. The CDR3 here is CASSLEQGVGAFF. As DNA, the CDR3 is TGTGCCAGCAGCTTAGAACAGGGAGTAGGGGCTTTCTTT.

CDR3 in amino acids: CASSEAQGAPKNIQYF. DNA of the CDR3: TGTGCCAGCAGTGAGGCACAAGGGGCGCCCAAAAACATTCAGTACTTC. The chain couples TRBV6-1 to TRBJ2-4, with a tentative D call TRBD1 (5 bases). Germline V lookup: CDR1 MNHNS, CDR2 SASEGT. The length of the CDR3 is 16 residues. Trimming shortened V by 3 bases and J by 2 bases, and 14 bases separated the two germline ends.

CDR3 bases: TGTGCCAGCAGTGGGTGGGGGGTCGATGGCTACACCTTC. Protein sequence: CASSGWGVDGYTF. The chain employs TRBV2 and TRBJ1-2, with TRBD1 as a possible D gene (5 bases). Trimming removed 4 bases at V and 6 bases at J, with 12 bases between. Germline assignment: CDR1 SNHLY and CDR2 FYNNEI. CDR3 length: 13 residues.

The chain links TRBV6-7 to TRBJ2-5; possible D gene TRBD2, 5 bases. TRBV6-7 is labeled an ORF, and its function is uncertain. The length of the CDR3 is 14 residues. V was cut by 3 bases and J by 5 bases, with 13 bases left in between. This chain's CDR3 is CASSYWLARETQYF. CDR3 nucleotides: TGTGCCAGCAGTTATTGGCTAGCCAGGGAGACCCAGTACTTC.

This sequence joins TRBV28 and TRBJ2-1; 11 bases map to TRBD1. V lost 5 bases to trimming and J lost 5 bases; unmatched junction nucleotides: 11. CDR3 length: 17 amino acids. From germline, CDR1 is MDHEN and CDR2 SYDVKM. Here the CDR3 reads CASSPHGQGAVDNEQFF. The CDR3 DNA sequence: TGTGCCAGCAGTCCCCATGGACAGGGGGCGGTAGACAATGAGCAGTTCTTC.

The chain is built from TRBV28 and TRBJ1-5, with unresolved D. Trimming removed 2 bases from V and 0 bases from J, with 8 bases in between. The CDR3 sequence is 15 residues long. Germline lookup yields CDR1 MDHEN and CDR2 SYDVKM. The CDR3 DNA sequence: TGTGCCAGCAGTTTAACAGACTATAGCAATCAGCCCCAGCATTTT. As protein: CASSLTDYSNQPQHF.

The chain has TRBV13 and TRBJ1-1, with 10 bases that match TRBD1. The trim removed 5 bases at V and 2 bases at J, leaving 11 bases unmatched. Looked up from germline, CDR1 is PRHDT and CDR2 is FYEKMQ (reference sequence). The CDR3 contains 17 residues. CDR3 sequence (DNA): TGTGCCAGCAGCCCGGACAGGGGGGACAGTAGCAACACTGAAGCTTTCTTT. Protein product: CASSPDRGDSSNTEAFF.

V gene TRBV5-4 combines with J gene TRBJ2-2; weak D call: TRBD1 (6 bases). The CDR3 runs to 15 residues. Germline V lookup: CDR1 SGHNT, CDR2 YYREEE (reference sequence). V shed 4 bases and J shed 1 base, with 11 bases lying between them. The chain's CDR3 is CASSPDSRNTGELFF. CDR3 nucleotide sequence: TGTGCCAGCAGCCCGGACAGCAGGAACACCGGGGAGCTGTTTTTT.

The genes are TRBV30 and TRBJ2-1; no definite D call. The CDR3 is 11 residues long. Trimming removed 2 bases from V and 5 bases from J, with 4 bases in between. Germline V gene sequence: CDR1 GTSNPN, CDR2 SVGIG (reference sequence). The CDR3 reads CAWSQNNEQFF. DNA of the CDR3: TGTGCCTGGAGTCAAAACAATGAGCAGTTCTTC.

The chain combines TRBV7-2 with TRBJ2-1; 10 bases match TRBD2. After removal of 1 base from V and 9 bases from J, the junction contained 6 bases not matched to a gene. The CDR3 runs 15 residues. Germline CDR1 is SGHTA and CDR2 is FQGNSA. This CDR3 reads CASSLGLAGGGEQFF. The CDR3 coding sequence is TGTGCCAGCAGCTTAGGGTTAGCGGGAGGAGGTGAGCAGTTCTTC.

The chain links TRBV10-3 to TRBJ1-1; TRBD1 matches at 9 bases. The CDR3 is 14 amino acids. V was clipped by 11 bases and J by 5 bases; unmatched bases: 12. Germline V lookup: CDR1 ENHRY, CDR2 SYGVKD. The CDR3, as DNA: TGTGCCGCCTCCCCGGGACAGGGAGAGACTGAAGCTTTCTTT. Residues: CAASPGQGETEAFF.

The J gene is TRBJ2-1, the V gene TRBV6-5; 7 bases map to TRBD1. The ends lost 6 bases at V and 8 bases at J; junction bases unmatched: 10. This CDR3 region has 14 residues. CDR1 MNHEY and CDR2 SVGAGI come from the germline V gene. The CDR3 nucleotides are TGTGCCAGCAGATTGACAGGGAGTTCCCATGAGCAGTTCTTC. Translated: CASRLTGSSHEQFF.

The V and J genes are TRBV5-4 and TRBJ1-4, with D perhaps matching TRBD1 (5 bases). Germline assignment: CDR1 SGHNT and CDR2 YYREEE (reference sequence). The V end was cut by 0 bases, the J end by 4 bases, with 7 bases between. The CDR3 covers 14 residues. The CDR3 DNA reads as TGTGCCAGCAGCTTGGAGGGGTTTAATGAAAAACTGTTTTTT. Its translation: CASSLEGFNEKLFF.

The chain employs TRBV5-1 and TRBJ2-7; D possibly corresponds to TRBD1 (6 bases). V dropped 1 base and J dropped 3 bases, with 14 bases sitting between them. The CDR3 consists of 15 residues. CDR1 SGHRS and CDR2 YFSETQ come from the germline V gene. The CDR3 bases are TGCGCCAGCAGCTTGTCCCCGGGACAAATCTACGAGCAGTACTTC. Encoded protein: CASSLSPGQIYEQYF.

The V and J genes are TRBV7-9 and TRBJ1-2; D is perhaps TRBD1 (5 bases). The CDR3 covers 15 residues. Germline V gives CDR1 SEHNR, CDR2 FQNEAQ (reference sequence). With 0 bases removed from V and 4 bases from J, the gap between germline ends came to 12 bases. CDR3 in amino acids: CASSLAAPRGYGYTF. The CDR3 coding sequence is TGTGCCAGCAGCTTAGCGGCTCCTAGGGGCTATGGCTACACCTTC.

The DNA for the CDR3 is TGTGCCAGCAGCCTCCAAGGGACTTATCAAGAGACCCAGTACTTC. This codes for CASSLQGTYQETQYF. The gene calls are TRBV14 and TRBJ2-5, with TRBD2 as a possible D gene (6 bases). Deletions cut 4 bases from V and 2 bases from J, with 14 bases between. The CDR3 sequence is 15 residues long. CDR1 is SGHDN and CDR2 is FVKESK in the germline V gene.